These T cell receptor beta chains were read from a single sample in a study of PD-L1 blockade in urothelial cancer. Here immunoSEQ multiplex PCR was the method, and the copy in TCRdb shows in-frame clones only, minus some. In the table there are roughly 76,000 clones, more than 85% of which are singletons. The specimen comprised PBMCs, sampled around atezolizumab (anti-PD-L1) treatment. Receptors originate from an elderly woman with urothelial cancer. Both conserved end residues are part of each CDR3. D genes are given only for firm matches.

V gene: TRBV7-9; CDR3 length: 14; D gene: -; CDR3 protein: CASSLDSKNQPQHF
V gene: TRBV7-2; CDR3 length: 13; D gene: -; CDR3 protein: CASSLGLVDTQYF
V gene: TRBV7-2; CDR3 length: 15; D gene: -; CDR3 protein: CASSKVGGPGYGYTF
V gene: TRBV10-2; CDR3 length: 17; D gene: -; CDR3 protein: CASSELGSPSNTGELFF
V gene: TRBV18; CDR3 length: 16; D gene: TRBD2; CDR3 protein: CASSPGLAGLRDTQYF
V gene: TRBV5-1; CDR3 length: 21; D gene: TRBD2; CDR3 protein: CASSHLVVEREGQGNTGELFF
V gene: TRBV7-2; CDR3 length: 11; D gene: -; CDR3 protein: CASSLGAEQYF
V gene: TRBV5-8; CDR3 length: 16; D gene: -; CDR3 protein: CASSLHLGAKRHEQFF
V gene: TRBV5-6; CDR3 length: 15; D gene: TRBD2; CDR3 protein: CASSMGLAGDNRQYF
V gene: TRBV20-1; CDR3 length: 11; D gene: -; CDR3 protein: CSAIKTYEQYF
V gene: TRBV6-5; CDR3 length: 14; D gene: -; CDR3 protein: CASSYSMLGDEQYF
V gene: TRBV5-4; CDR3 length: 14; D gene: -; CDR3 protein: CASSHKAGGGTQYF
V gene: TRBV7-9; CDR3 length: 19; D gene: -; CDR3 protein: CASSLAPQIWGGLNTEAFF
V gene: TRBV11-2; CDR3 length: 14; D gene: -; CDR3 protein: CASSSGMINYGYTF
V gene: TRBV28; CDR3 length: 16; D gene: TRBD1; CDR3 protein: CASSTYRGLFYQPQHF
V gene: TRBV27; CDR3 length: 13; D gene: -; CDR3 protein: CASRDGWSGPQYF
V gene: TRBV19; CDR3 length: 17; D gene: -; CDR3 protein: CATKVMYQGRENQPQHF
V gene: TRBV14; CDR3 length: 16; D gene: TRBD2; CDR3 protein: CASSHLGGSITDTQYF
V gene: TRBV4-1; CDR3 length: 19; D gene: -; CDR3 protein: CASSQYPGSFDWLGEKLFF
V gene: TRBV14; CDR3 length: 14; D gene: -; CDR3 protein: CASSQASRDYGYTF
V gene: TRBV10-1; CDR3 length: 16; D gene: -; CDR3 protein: CASSDPRGGGRDEQFF
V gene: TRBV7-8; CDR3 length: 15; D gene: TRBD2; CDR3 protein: CASSPTSVNTGELFF
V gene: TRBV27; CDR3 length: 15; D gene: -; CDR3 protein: CASSLSGDSNQPQHF
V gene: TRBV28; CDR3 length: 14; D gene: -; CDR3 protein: CASSLSGENTEAFF
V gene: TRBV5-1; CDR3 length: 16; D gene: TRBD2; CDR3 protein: CASSPQAGDSYNEQFF
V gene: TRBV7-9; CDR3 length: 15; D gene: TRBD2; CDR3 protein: CASSYGLAGTGELFF
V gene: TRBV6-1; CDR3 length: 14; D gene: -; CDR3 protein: CASRYLGPNQPQHF
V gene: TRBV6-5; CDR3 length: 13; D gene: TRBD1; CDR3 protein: CASSKGQGLGYTF
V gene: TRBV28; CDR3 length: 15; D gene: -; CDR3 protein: CASSGSGTKNTEAFF
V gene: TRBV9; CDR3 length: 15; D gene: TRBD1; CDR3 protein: CASSDGDRVGSPLHF
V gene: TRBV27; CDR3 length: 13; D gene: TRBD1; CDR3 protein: CASRRTGGNTIYF
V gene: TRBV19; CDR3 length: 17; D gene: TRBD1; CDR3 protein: CASSILPTGTSNQPQHF
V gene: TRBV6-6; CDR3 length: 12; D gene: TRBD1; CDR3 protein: CASSGRQGEAFF